The present entry profiles one T cell receptor beta chain with its context. This receptor's antigen is unknown. Per-nucleotide qualities are absent, and no much larger clonotype sits a single base away. The data stem from a study of CD8 T cells in ankylosing spondylitis (dated by TCRdb to 2017 to 2019). Regarding the research as a whole: The study profiled T cell receptor beta repertoires in healthy donors and ankylosing spondylitis patients to find disease-linked TCR variants. The full study cohort was made up of under 30 ankylosing spondylitis patients and 95 to 130 healthy donors. Samples of peripheral blood were taken, and for ankylosing spondylitis patients, synovial fluid was collected as well.

CDR1 is given as DFQATT and CDR2 as SNEGSKA, both from the germline V gene (reference sequence). V is pruned by 5 bases and J by 5 bases, leaving 14 bases of the junction without a gene match. The CDR3 holds 16 amino acids from the cysteine to the phenylalanine. Only the CDR3 region is kept as DNA, spanning 48 bases read in frame from base 1. General study outcomes and caveats: The disease-linked clones were reported to be significantly enriched in matched synovial fluid samples from ankylosing spondylitis patients. A TCR beta motif of several highly homologous amino acid variants appeared characteristic of blood from ankylosing spondylitis patients. A CD8+ phenotype was shown by the disease-linked clones, which were found at relatively low frequencies in peripheral blood. Some motif variants were previously reported in synovial fluid and blood of reactive arthritis patients, suggesting common disease-initiation mechanisms.

Sequencing took place on an Illumina HiSeq 2500. Quantitative 5'-RACE with molecular barcodes was used to prepare TCR beta libraries. Per the authors' processing: To identify disease-linked TCR variants, a new computational method was used, one built on a probabilistic model of VDJ rearrangement. TCRdb reanalyzed the raw reads on its own, using fastp at Q25 for trimming and MiXCR for clone calling, and kept in-frame beta chains. Each CDR3 protein gets just one entry, which takes the most common genes and DNA from the rows behind it. Here the V and J calls rest on TCRdb's processing, not on the authors' analysis. This sample holds about 800,000 distinct CDR3 sequences; approximately 10% were observed only once. The top ten constitute under 0.6% of the sample.

The sequence joins TRBV20-1 to TRBJ2-3; 9 junctional bases match TRBD1. Sequencing used blood, either unsorted or a sorted T cell fraction (not recorded which). The receptor's source is a male donor with ankylosing spondylitis. Read as DNA, the sequence is TGCAGTGCTTTCAACCCCGGGACAGGGATTCGAGATACGCAGTATTTT. The encoded protein is CSAFNPGTGIRDTQYF.